The 6 T cell receptor beta chains below all came from one sample that was sequenced in a study of blood T cell repertoires in COVID-19. Sequenced by immunoSEQ multiplex PCR; TCRdb stores in-frame clones only, minus some. The data contain roughly 250,000 clones, 82% of them singletons. Sequencing was carried out using peripheral blood. The receptors stem from a woman aged 80 or older with active or convalescent COVID-19.

The chain joins TRBV19 to TRBJ1-1; TRBD1 agrees at 8 bases. V trimming: 7 bases; J trimming: 4 bases; junction bases outside the gene matches: 23. From germline, CDR1 is LNHDA and CDR2 SQIVND (reference sequence). The CDR3 has 19 residues. The DNA for the CDR3 is TGTGCCAGTATCCGAAATCCAGGAAGGGCAGGGGGCGCGGGCACTGAAGCTTTCTTT. It specifies CASIRNPGRAGGAGTEAFF.

The chain employs TRBV18 and TRBJ1-1; D is perhaps TRBD1 (5 bases). V dropped 3 bases and J dropped 3 bases, with 11 bases sitting between them. Germline lookup yields CDR1 KGHSH and CDR2 LQKENI. The CDR3 consists of 14 residues. CDR3 DNA: TGTGCCAGCTCACCTTCGACAGTAGACACTGAAGCTTTCTTT. It codes for CASSPSTVDTEAFF.

This clone has only a few counts. The V call is TRBV10-3, the J call TRBJ1-1; maybe TRBD1 (5 bases). This CDR3 contains 14 residues. Trimming removed 0 bases at V and 1 base at J, with 6 bases between. Germline V lookup: CDR1 ENHRY, CDR2 SYGVKD. The CDR3 nucleotides read TGTGCCATCAGTGAGTCGGGGCCGAACACTGAAGCTTTCTTT. Translated: CAISESGPNTEAFF.

The chain uses TRBV5-6 and TRBJ1-5; weak D call: TRBD1 (5 bases). CDR3 size: 17 residues. V lost 2 bases to trimming and J lost 0 bases, with 15 bases between them. CDR1 is SGHDT and CDR2 is YYEEEE in the germline V gene. This chain's CDR3 is CASSLLGEGYSNQPQHF. As DNA, the CDR3 is TGTGCCAGCAGCTTACTGGGGGAGGGTTATAGCAATCAGCCCCAGCATTTT.

The chain joins TRBV2 to TRBJ1-1; TRBD1 aligns across 7 bases. J gave up 6 bases and V 6 bases, and 10 bases lay outside the gene matches. Germline CDR1 is SNHLY and CDR2 is FYNNEI. The CDR3 extends over 14 amino acids. Written as DNA, the CDR3 is TGTGCCAGCAGCGTCCGGACAGGAGGTGCTGAAGCTTTCTTT. Protein: CASSVRTGGAEAFF. The full variable domain, in which reference TRBV2 and TRBJ1-1 provide the parts outside the CDR3, is EPEVTQTPSHQVTQMGQEVILRCVPISNHLYFYWYRQILGQKVEFLVSFYNNEISEKSEIFDDQFSVERPDGSNFTLKIRSTKLEDSAMYFCASSVRTGGAEAFFGQGTRLTVV.

The V gene is TRBV6-1, the J gene TRBJ1-3; possible D gene TRBD1, 5 bases. The germline V and J ends were trimmed by 2 bases and 2 bases, with 10 bases remaining between them. The CDR3 runs 15 residues. Germline V gene data show CDR1 as MNHNS and CDR2 as SASEGT. The CDR3 loop is CASSELGPPGNTIYF. The CDR3 DNA follows: TGTGCCAGCAGTGAATTGGGGCCGCCTGGAAACACCATATATTTT.